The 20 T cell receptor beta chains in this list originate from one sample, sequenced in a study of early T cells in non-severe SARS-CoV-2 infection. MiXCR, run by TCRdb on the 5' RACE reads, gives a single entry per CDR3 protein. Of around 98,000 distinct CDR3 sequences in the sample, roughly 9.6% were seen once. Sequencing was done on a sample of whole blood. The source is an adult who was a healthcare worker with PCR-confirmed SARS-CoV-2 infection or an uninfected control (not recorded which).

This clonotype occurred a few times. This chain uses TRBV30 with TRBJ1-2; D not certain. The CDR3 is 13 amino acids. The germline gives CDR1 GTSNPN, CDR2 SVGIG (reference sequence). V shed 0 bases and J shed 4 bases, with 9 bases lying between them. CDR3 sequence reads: CAWSVQRLYGYTF. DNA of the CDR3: TGTGCCTGGAGTGTACAGCGGCTCTATGGCTACACCTTC.

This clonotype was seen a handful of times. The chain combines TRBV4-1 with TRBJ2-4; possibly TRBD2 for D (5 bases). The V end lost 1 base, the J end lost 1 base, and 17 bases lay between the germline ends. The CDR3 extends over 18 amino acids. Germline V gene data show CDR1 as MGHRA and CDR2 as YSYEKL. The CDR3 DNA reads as TGCGCCAGCAGCCAAGGCCAGGCGAGGGTTATCGCCAAAAACATTCAGTACTTC. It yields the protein CASSQGQARVIAKNIQYF.

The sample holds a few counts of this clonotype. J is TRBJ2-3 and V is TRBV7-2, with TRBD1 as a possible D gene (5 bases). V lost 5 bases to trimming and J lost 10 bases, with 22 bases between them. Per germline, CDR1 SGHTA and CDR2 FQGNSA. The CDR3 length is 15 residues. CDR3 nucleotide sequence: TGTGCCAGCAGCCTAGACAGCCTCCTACCATCATCGCAGTATTTT. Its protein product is CASSLDSLLPSSQYF.

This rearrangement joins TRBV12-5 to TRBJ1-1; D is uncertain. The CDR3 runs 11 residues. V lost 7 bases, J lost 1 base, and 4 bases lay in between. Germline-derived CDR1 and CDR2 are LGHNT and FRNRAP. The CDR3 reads CASATNTEAFF. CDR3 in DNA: TGTGCTAGTGCCACGAACACTGAAGCTTTCTTT.

The CDR3 protein is CSVEDGDRGRGTQYF. The CDR3 DNA sequence: TGCAGCGTTGAAGATGGGGACAGGGGGCGAGGTACGCAGTATTTT. This chain links TRBV29-1 with TRBJ2-3; the match to TRBD1 covers 12 bases. The CDR3 covers 15 residues. J gave up 8 bases and V 0 bases, and 6 bases lay outside the gene matches. From germline, CDR1 is SQVTM and CDR2 ANQGSEA.

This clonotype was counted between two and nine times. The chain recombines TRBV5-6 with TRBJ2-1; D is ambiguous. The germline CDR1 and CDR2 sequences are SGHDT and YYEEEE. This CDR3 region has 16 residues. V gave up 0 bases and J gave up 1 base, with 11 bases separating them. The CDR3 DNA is TGTGCCAGCAGCTTGGGTTGGCCTGATTCCTACAATGAGCAGTTCTTC. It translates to CASSLGWPDSYNEQFF.

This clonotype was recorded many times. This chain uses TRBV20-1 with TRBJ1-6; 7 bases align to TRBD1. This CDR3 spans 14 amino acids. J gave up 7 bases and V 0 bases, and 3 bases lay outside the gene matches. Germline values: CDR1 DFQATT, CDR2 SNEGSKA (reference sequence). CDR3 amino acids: CSARETGSNSPLHF. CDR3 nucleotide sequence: TGCAGTGCTAGAGAGACAGGGAGCAATTCACCCCTCCACTTT.

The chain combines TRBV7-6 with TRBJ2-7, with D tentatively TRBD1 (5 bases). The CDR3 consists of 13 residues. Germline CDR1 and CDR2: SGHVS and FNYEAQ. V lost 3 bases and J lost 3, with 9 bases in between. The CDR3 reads CASSLQGDYEQYF. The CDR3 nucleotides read TGTGCCAGCAGCTTGCAGGGTGACTACGAGCAGTACTTC.

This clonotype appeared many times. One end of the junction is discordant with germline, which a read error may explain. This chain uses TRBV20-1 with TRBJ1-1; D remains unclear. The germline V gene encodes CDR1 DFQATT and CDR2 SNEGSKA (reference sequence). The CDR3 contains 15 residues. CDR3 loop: CSARDIRGFGGEVFF. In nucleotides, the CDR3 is TGCAGTGCTAGAGATATTAGAGGGTTCGGAGGTGAAGTTTTCTTT.

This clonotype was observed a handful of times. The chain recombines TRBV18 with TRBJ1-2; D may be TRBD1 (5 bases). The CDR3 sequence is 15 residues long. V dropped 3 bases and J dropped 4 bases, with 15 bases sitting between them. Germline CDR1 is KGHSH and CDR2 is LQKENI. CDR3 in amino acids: CASSPPKGSSYGYTF. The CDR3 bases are TGTGCCAGCTCACCCCCAAAGGGGAGCAGCTATGGCTACACCTTC.

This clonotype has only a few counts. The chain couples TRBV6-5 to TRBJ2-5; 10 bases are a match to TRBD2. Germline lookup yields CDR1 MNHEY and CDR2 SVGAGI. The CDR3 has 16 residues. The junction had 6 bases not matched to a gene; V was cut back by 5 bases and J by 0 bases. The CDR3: CASSTSGALHQETQYF. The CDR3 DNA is TGTGCCAGCAGTACTAGCGGGGCGCTACACCAAGAGACCCAGTACTTC.

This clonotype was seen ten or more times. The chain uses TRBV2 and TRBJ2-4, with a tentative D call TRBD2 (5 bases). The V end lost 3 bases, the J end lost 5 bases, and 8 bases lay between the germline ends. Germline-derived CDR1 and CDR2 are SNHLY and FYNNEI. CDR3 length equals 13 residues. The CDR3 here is CASSEGRQNIQYF. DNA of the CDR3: TGTGCCAGCAGTGAGGGGAGACAAAACATTCAGTACTTC.

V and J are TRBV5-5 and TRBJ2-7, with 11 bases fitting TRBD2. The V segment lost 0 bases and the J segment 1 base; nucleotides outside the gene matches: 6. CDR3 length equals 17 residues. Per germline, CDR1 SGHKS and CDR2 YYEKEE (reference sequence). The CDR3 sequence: CASSLGTSGLRSYEQYF. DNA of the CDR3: TGTGCCAGCAGCTTGGGGACTAGCGGGCTCCGTTCCTACGAGCAGTACTTC.

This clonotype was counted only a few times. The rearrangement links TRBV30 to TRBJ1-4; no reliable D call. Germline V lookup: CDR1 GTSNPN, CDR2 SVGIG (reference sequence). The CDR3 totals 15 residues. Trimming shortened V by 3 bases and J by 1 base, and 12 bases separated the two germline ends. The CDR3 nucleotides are TGTGCCTGGAGCGATATATTGCAAACTAATGAAAAACTGTTTTTT. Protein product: CAWSDILQTNEKLFF.

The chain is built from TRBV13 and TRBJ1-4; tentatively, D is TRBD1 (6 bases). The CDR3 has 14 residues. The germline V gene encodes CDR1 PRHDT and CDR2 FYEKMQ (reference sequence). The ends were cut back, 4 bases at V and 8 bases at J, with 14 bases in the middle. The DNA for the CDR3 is TGTGCCAGCAGCTCAAGCACAGGGATAGAAAAACTGTTTTTT. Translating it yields CASSSSTGIEKLFF.

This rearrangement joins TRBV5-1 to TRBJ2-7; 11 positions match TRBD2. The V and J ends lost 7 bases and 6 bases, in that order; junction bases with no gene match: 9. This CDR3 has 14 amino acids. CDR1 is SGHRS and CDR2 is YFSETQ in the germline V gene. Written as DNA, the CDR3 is TGCGCCAGCCGACTAGCGGGACCGAGCGGCGAGCAGTACTTC. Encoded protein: CASRLAGPSGEQYF.

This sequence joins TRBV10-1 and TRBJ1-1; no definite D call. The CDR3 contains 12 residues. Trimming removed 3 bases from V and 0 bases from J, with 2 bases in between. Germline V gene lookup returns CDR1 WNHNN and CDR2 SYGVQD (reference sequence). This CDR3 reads CASSDLNTEAFF. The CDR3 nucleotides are TGCGCCAGCAGTGACCTGAACACTGAAGCTTTCTTT.

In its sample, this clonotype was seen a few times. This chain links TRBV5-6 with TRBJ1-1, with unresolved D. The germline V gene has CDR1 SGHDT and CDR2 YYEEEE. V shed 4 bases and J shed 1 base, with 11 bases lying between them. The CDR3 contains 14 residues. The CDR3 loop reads CASSPGLKNTEAFF. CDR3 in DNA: TGTGCCAGCAGCCCCGGACTGAAGAACACTGAAGCTTTCTTT.

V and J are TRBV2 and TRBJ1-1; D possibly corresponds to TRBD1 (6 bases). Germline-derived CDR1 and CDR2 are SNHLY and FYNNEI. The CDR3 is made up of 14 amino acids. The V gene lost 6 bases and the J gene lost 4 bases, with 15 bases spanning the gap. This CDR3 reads CASSRQGSGTEAFF. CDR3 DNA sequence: TGTGCCAGCAGCCGCCAGGGGTCCGGCACTGAAGCTTTCTTT.

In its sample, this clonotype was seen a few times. CDR3 nucleotide sequence: TGTGCCACCAGAAACAGGGGTAGTAGCACAGATACGCAGTATTTT. Residues: CATRNRGSSTDTQYF. This chain links TRBV15 with TRBJ2-3; 7 bases map to TRBD1. CDR3 length: 15 residues. Germline lookup yields CDR1 LNHNV and CDR2 YYDKDF (reference sequence). J gave up 0 bases and V 6 bases, and 6 bases lay outside the gene matches. The whole variable domain, filled in from reference TRBV15 and TRBJ2-3, reads DAMVIQNPRYQVTQFGKPVTLSCSQTLNHNVMYWYQQKSSQAPKLLFHYYDKDFNNEADTPDNFQSRRPNTSFCFLDIRSPGLGDTAMYLCATRNRGSSTDTQYFGPGTRLTVL.